This TCR beta chain was profiled in a study of vaccination and CD4 T cells after COVID-19. Study-wide context: Researchers treated control cultures with a CEFX pool, an HIV-1 Nef pool, or no peptide. Regarding the study as a whole: It was observed that, in convalescent patients, a median around 87% of reactive clones arose only post-vaccination. Median counts of SARS-CoV-2-reactive clonotypes increased from about 20 to 38; this difference was not significant.

Worth noting for this clonotype: Its antigen is currently unknown.

Time point meaning: late sampling 161 to 241 days after vaccination in a few convalescent patients. The treatment is: roughly ten-day PBMC culture with coronavirus spike peptide pools or control peptides (ViraFEST assay). ViraFEST used peptide pools to expand antigen-specific T cells, then sequenced TCRs. CDR3 length equals 17 residues. The V segment lost 2 bases and the J segment 5 bases; nucleotides outside the gene matches: 13. Germline CDR1 is SGHNT and CDR2 is YYREEE (reference sequence). Sequencing of cultured CD4+ T cell DNA used the Oncomine TCR Beta short-read assay. In TCRdb, the PCR reads were re-called with MiXCR into one record per CDR3 protein. The table has 22,000 or so distinct CDR3 sequences, 32% seen once.

The V and J genes are TRBV5-4 and TRBJ2-3, with 8 bases lining up with TRBD2. The sample in question was CD4+ T cells from blood, cultured in vitro, obtained about 7 months after SARS-CoV-2 vaccination. The receptor comes from a human donor who had recovered from COVID-19. CDR3 protein: CASSFPGGGKGGDTQYF. The CDR3 DNA follows: TGTGCCAGCAGCTTCCCGGGCGGGGGGAAGGGCGGAGATACGCAGTATTTT.